This T cell receptor (beta chain) was recovered during a study of beta chain features in type 1 diabetes. Study-wide background: Comparable age, gender and cell yields were observed in patients relative to healthy donors.

For this clone: The target antigen is unknown.

Losses at the gene ends were 4 bases for V and 6 bases for J; bases not matched to a gene: 9. The length of the CDR3 is 15 residues. Germline V lookup: CDR1 GTSNPN, CDR2 SVGIG (reference sequence). Overall study findings and caveats: Moderate yet significant TCRB CDR3 shortening was seen in Type 1 diabetes patients in all four CD4+ subsets. Comparison showed that naive, central memory and Treg TCRB repertoires appeared more similar among patients than among healthy donors.

Expressed TCRB transcripts were sequenced after all isolated RNA was converted to cDNA. The data were produced by immunoSEQ multiplex PCR, yet TCRdb's version contains in-frame clones alone and is incomplete. Here the sample spans 250,000 to 300,000 clones, roughly an eighth being singletons. The chain carries TRBV30 and TRBJ2-1; 10 bases are shared with TRBD2. This receptor was taken from a man in his thirties or forties with type 1 diabetes. Sequenced material: naive CD4+ T cells from blood. The chain's CDR3 is CAWTGKGLASNEQFF. CDR3 DNA: TGTGCCTGGACGGGTAAGGGACTAGCGAGCAATGAGCAGTTCTTC. The full variable domain, completed using reference TRBV30 and TRBJ2-1, is SQTIHQWPATLVQPVGSPLSLECTVEGTSNPNLYWYRQAAGRGLQLLFYSVGIGQISSEVPQNLSASRPQDRQFILSSKKLLLSDSGFYLCAWTGKGLASNEQFFGPGTRLTVL.